The 24 T cell receptor beta chains presented below share a single source sample, sequenced in a study of blood T cell repertoires in COVID-19. The repertoire was sequenced with immunoSEQ multiplex PCR; TCRdb's copy has only in-frame clones and lacks some. The sample holds about 400,000 clones, roughly 87% seen once. Sequencing was performed on PBMCs or T cells enriched from blood (not recorded which). Every receptor here comes from a woman aged 30 to 39 who had recovered from COVID-19.

This clone appeared once. The chain links TRBV19 to TRBJ2-7; possibly TRBD2 for D (6 bases). Trimming removed 2 bases from V and 4 bases from J, with 9 bases in between. Germline V gene data show CDR1 as LNHDA and CDR2 as SQIVND (reference sequence). The CDR3 loop spans 13 amino acids. Here the CDR3 DNA reads TGTGCCAGTAGTATAAAGGCGGGGTACGAGCAGTACTTC. Protein product: CASSIKAGYEQYF. Full variable domain (missing parts from reference TRBV19 and TRBJ2-7): DGGITQSPKYLFRKEGQNVTLSCEQNLNHDAMYWYRQDPGQGLRLIYYSQIVNDFQKGDIAEGYSVSREKKESFPLTVTSAQKNPTAFYLCASSIKAGYEQYFGPGTRLTVT.

A few counts support this clone. The rearrangement joins TRBV7-8 to TRBJ2-1; D is possibly TRBD2 (5 bases). The V and J ends lost 2 bases and 0 bases respectively, with 11 bases between them. This CDR3 is built from 16 residues. Per germline, CDR1 SGHVS and CDR2 FQNEAQ. The CDR3 spells CASSLKEGSSYNEQFF. The CDR3 DNA reads as TGTGCCAGCAGCTTAAAGGAAGGGAGCTCCTACAATGAGCAGTTCTTC.

J is TRBJ2-1 and V is TRBV12-3 or TRBV12-4; D perhaps matches TRBD1 (5 bases). V lost 6 bases, J lost 7 bases, and 10 bases lay in between. CDR3 length equals 12 residues. The CDR3: CASSHPGNEQFF. The CDR3 region has the DNA TGTGCCAGCAGCCACCCAGGGAATGAGCAGTTCTTC.

The chain links TRBV11-2 to TRBJ2-2; TRBD1 is a possible D gene (5 bases). Germline CDR1 SGHAT, CDR2 FQNNGV. This CDR3 contains 15 residues. V was clipped by 3 bases and J by 2 bases, with 10 bases between them. For the CDR3, the DNA is TGTGCCAGCAGCTTCCAGGGCGGAAACACCGGGGAGCTGTTTTTT. This gives the protein CASSFQGGNTGELFF.

The J gene is TRBJ2-5, the V gene TRBV14, with D hard to call. This CDR3 comprises 14 residues. Germline CDR1 is SGHDN and CDR2 is FVKESK. Trimming removed 1 base at V and 0 bases at J, with 6 bases between. The CDR3 bases are TGTGCCAGCAGCCAAGGCGTGTACCAAGAGACCCAGTACTTC. The encoded protein is CASSQGVYQETQYF.

This clone has only one observation. The CDR3 spells CASSIGAGAVYEQYF. The DNA for the CDR3 is TGTGCCAGTAGTATTGGGGCAGGCGCCGTGTACGAGCAGTACTTC. The chain has TRBV19 and TRBJ2-7; possibly TRBD1 for D (5 bases). The CDR3 is made up of 15 amino acids. Germline V gene sequence: CDR1 LNHDA, CDR2 SQIVND (reference sequence). The V end lost 3 bases, the J end lost 4 bases, and 16 bases lay between the germline ends.

The chain has TRBV27 and TRBJ1-3; D is ambiguous. The CDR3 sequence is 19 residues long. V was cut by 5 bases and J by 4 bases, with 27 bases left in between. CDR1 and CDR2 from the germline V gene are MNHEY and SMNVEV (reference sequence). CDR3 coding DNA: TGTGCCAGCAGTCCTCCCCATACCTTTGGATGGGCAACGGGAAACACCATATATTTT. It codes for CASSPPHTFGWATGNTIYF.

The CDR3 coding sequence is TGTGCCAGCAGCCCCTCCGGGACAGGGATTATTCGTGAGCAGTTCTTC. Residues: CASSPSGTGIIREQFF. The V gene is TRBV4-2, the J gene TRBJ2-1, with TRBD1 identical over 9 bases. The CDR3 spans 16 residues. Trimming at V came to 4 bases and at J to 9 bases, leaving 13 bases not matched to a gene. Germline CDR1 LGHNA, CDR2 YNFKEQ.

This chain links TRBV25-1 with TRBJ1-1; D remains unclear. Germline CDR1 MGHDK, CDR2 SYGVNS. There are 15 residues in the CDR3. Trimming cost V 6 bases and J 4 bases, with 18 bases left between them. The CDR3, as DNA: TGTGCCAGCAGCCCACCCAGGTCTGTGGGCACTGAAGCTTTCTTT. Translating gives CASSPPRSVGTEAFF.

In the case of this clone: Mismatch with germline at one junction end may stem from a read error. The rearrangement joins TRBV11-2 to TRBJ2-3, with 7 bases identical to TRBD2. The length of the CDR3 is 14 residues. The germline V gene encodes CDR1 SGHAT and CDR2 FQNNGV. The CDR3 reads CASSLVTSTDTQYF. CDR3 DNA sequence: TGTGCCAGCAGCTTAGTGACTAGCACCGATACGCAGTATTTT.

V gene TRBV10-1 combines with J gene TRBJ2-4; possibly TRBD2 for D (5 bases). The CDR3 runs to 14 residues. Trimming removed 8 bases from V and 1 base from J, with 12 bases in between. Germline CDR1 WNHNN, CDR2 SYGVQD (reference sequence). The CDR3 region is CASGSDGAKNIQYF. CDR3 coding DNA: TGCGCCAGCGGTAGCGATGGCGCCAAAAACATTCAGTACTTC.

This clone was counted once. The genes are TRBV6-5 and TRBJ1-2; 9 nucleotides line up with TRBD1. V gave up 4 bases and J gave up 3 bases; unmatched junction bases: 3. CDR3 size: 14 residues. CDR1 and CDR2 from the germline V gene are MNHEY and SVGAGI. The CDR3 DNA follows: TGTGCCAGCAGTTTACAGGGGGCGGACTATGGCTACACCTTC. This translates into CASSLQGADYGYTF.

J is TRBJ1-2 and V is TRBV7-8, with D unresolved. Germline CDR1 reads SGHVS; CDR2 reads FQNEAQ. The CDR3 runs 13 residues. The germline V and J ends were trimmed by 2 bases and 4 bases, with 8 bases remaining between them. The CDR3 loop is CASSLFVSYGYTF. As DNA, the CDR3 is TGTGCCAGCAGCTTATTTGTCTCCTATGGCTACACCTTC.

This clone was observed a handful of times. The chain carries TRBV7-2 and TRBJ2-1, with 8 bases lining up with TRBD2. V lost 2 bases, J lost 8 bases, and 8 bases stayed unmatched. Germline V gene data show CDR1 as SGHTA and CDR2 as FQGNSA. The CDR3 has 15 amino acids. The CDR3 loop reads CASSLTGGSGDEQFF. CDR3 DNA sequence: TGTGCCAGCAGCTTAACGGGAGGGAGCGGAGATGAGCAGTTCTTC.

The rearrangement uses TRBV4-1 and TRBJ2-1, with 8 bases fitting TRBD1. The CDR3 extends over 17 amino acids. Germline trimming cut 1 base from V and 5 bases from J; bases unmatched to any gene: 10. CDR1 MGHRA and CDR2 YSYEKL come from the germline V gene. The CDR3 sequence: CASSQGGQVLPNNEQFF. For the CDR3, the DNA is TGCGCCAGCAGCCAAGGGGGACAGGTCCTCCCAAACAATGAGCAGTTCTTC.

The rearrangement joins TRBV19 to TRBJ2-5; 7 bases align to TRBD2. This CDR3 has 15 amino acids. CDR1 and CDR2 (germline): LNHDA, SQIVND (reference sequence). V shed 6 bases, J shed 4 bases, and the junction held 11 bases outside the gene matches. The DNA of the CDR3 is TGTGCCAGTAGCCCTCGAGGAGCGGGAATAGAGACCCAGTACTTC. Translated: CASSPRGAGIETQYF. The variable domain in full, completed from reference TRBV19 and TRBJ2-5, reads DGGITQSPKYLFRKEGQNVTLSCEQNLNHDAMYWYRQDPGQGLRLIYYSQIVNDFQKGDIAEGYSVSREKKESFPLTVTSAQKNPTAFYLCASSPRGAGIETQYFGPGTRLLVL.

The rearrangement joins TRBV11-2 to TRBJ1-6; a weak D match, TRBD1 (6 bases). Trimming removed 0 bases from V and 9 bases from J, with 12 bases in between. The CDR3 is made up of 15 amino acids. Per germline, CDR1 SGHAT and CDR2 FQNNGV. CDR3 coding DNA: TGTGCCAGCAGCTTAGATTTCACAGGGTTTTCACCCCTCCACTTT. This gives the protein CASSLDFTGFSPLHF.

The chain couples TRBV12-3 or TRBV12-4 to TRBJ2-7; 11 bases match TRBD2. Losses at the gene ends were 8 bases for V and 0 bases for J; bases not matched to a gene: 0. There are 13 residues in the CDR3. The CDR3 reads CASGTSGSYEQYF. The CDR3 DNA follows: TGTGCCAGCGGGACTAGCGGCTCCTACGAGCAGTACTTC.

The J gene is TRBJ1-1, the V gene TRBV9; D ambiguous. The V and J ends lost 0 bases and 5 bases respectively, with 11 bases between them. This CDR3 comprises 14 residues. Germline V gene sequence: CDR1 SGDLS, CDR2 YYNGEE. The CDR3 region has the DNA TGTGCCAGCAGCGTAGGGAACAGTCGGACTGAAGCTTTCTTT. Translation gives CASSVGNSRTEAFF.

This clone was counted once. The V call is TRBV19, the J call TRBJ2-1; TRBD1 aligns across 9 bases. This CDR3 has 17 residues. Germline CDR1 LNHDA, CDR2 SQIVND (reference sequence). The V segment lost 1 base and the J segment 2 bases; nucleotides outside the gene matches: 6. CDR3 sequence reads: CASSIVLDRGTYNEQFF. The CDR3, as DNA: TGTGCCAGTAGTATAGTACTAGACAGGGGGACCTACAATGAGCAGTTCTTC.

The chain links TRBV23-1 to TRBJ2-7, with D unresolved. TRBV23-1 is sorted into the ORF group, with uncertain function. This CDR3 region has 13 residues. Trimming left V 3 bases short and J 0 bases short, with 6 bases between. CDR3 in amino acids: CASSHTGSYEQYF. The DNA for the CDR3 is TGCGCCAGCAGTCACACGGGCTCCTACGAGCAGTACTTC.

This chain uses TRBV4-1 with TRBJ2-1; 8 bases are a match to TRBD2. The CDR3 sequence is 14 residues long. Germline CDR1 reads MGHRA; CDR2 reads YSYEKL. With V trimmed by 1 base and J by 8 bases, 4 bases remained unmatched. CDR3 sequence (DNA): TGCGCCAGCAGCCAAGCCCCGGGAGGGCATGAGCAGTTCTTC. Its protein product is CASSQAPGGHEQFF.

This sequence joins TRBV19 and TRBJ1-1; D gene unclear. The CDR3 sequence is 13 residues long. Per the germline V gene, CDR1 is LNHDA and CDR2 is SQIVND (reference sequence). Trimming removed 4 bases from V and 3 bases from J, with 9 bases in between. CDR3 loop: CASSTGLHTEAFF. The CDR3 nucleotides are TGTGCCAGTAGTACAGGACTCCACACTGAAGCTTTCTTT.

This chain links TRBV4-2 with TRBJ2-2; TRBD1 matches at 7 bases. The germline CDR1 and CDR2 sequences are LGHNA and YNFKEQ. The CDR3 has 16 amino acids. V lost 4 bases to trimming and J lost 2 bases; unmatched junction nucleotides: 7. The CDR3 sequence is CASSLFGTVNTGELFF. The CDR3, as DNA: TGTGCCAGCAGCCTGTTCGGGACAGTAAACACCGGGGAGCTGTTTTTT.